Here is one TCR beta chain with its context. Amplification of TCR beta CDR3 regions used RNA transcripts. Second-round multiplex PCR followed a first-round RT-PCR using HTBI primers. TCRdb reprocessed the multiplex PCR reads with MiXCR, giving one entry per CDR3 protein. The sample holds 620,000 or so distinct CDR3 sequences; about a fifth are singletons and the top ten take approximately 6.9%. Deletions cut 5 bases from V and 7 bases from J, with 8 bases between. This CDR3 has 11 residues. Germline CDR1 PRHDT, CDR2 FYEKMQ (reference sequence). This entry belongs to a study of Graves' ophthalmopathy and Graves' hyperthyroidism.

Sequenced input: peripheral blood. The chain has TRBV13 and TRBJ1-1; no clear D. The clonotype originates from a woman aged 18-29 years with stable Graves' hyperthyroidism. Some clones in this sample may be carry-over from other donors' samples. The chain's CDR3 is CASSITGEAFF. In DNA, the CDR3 is TGTGCCAGCAGCATTACGGGTGAAGCTTTCTTT.